This note documents a single TCR beta chain sequence. Assay: immunoSEQ multiplex PCR; the TCRdb copy retains only in-frame clones and omits some. The sample includes 700,000 to 750,000 clones, roughly 85% seen only once; the top ten take roughly 0.01%. The germline V gene has CDR1 SEHNR and CDR2 FQNEAQ (reference sequence). V was pared by 4 bases and J by 6 bases, with 22 bases between. The CDR3 is 17 amino acids. The data originate from a study of shared T cell receptors in the human thymus. These records were also assigned to another study, of human thymus T cells. From that report: The sample donors, healthy Finnish infants, were having corrective surgery for congenital heart defects. Thymic resections from corrective heart surgery supplied the tissue.

Sequencing was performed on thymocytes. The sequence came from a girl under three years old with a congenital heart defect. The chain couples TRBV7-9 to TRBJ1-5; D is perhaps TRBD1 (5 bases). Here the CDR3 reads CASSSTDLGVVLQPQHF. The CDR3 nucleotides are TGTGCCAGCAGCTCAACCGACTTAGGGGTGGTACTTCAGCCCCAGCATTTT.